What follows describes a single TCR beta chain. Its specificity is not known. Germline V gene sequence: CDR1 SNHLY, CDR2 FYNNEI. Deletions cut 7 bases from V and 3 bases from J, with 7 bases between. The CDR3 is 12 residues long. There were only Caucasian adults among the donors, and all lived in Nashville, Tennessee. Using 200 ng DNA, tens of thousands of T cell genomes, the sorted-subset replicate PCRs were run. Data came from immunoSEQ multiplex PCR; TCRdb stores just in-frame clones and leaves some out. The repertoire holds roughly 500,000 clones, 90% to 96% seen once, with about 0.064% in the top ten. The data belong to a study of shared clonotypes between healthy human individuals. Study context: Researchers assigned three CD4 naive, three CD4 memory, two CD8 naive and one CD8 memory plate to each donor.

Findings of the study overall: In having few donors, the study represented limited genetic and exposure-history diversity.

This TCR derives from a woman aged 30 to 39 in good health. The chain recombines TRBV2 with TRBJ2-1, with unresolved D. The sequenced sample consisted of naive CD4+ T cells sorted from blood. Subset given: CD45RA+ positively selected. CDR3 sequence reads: CASTEYYNEQFF. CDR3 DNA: TGTGCCAGCACGGAATACTACAATGAGCAGTTCTTC.